A single sample gave rise to the 30 T cell receptor beta chains below, sequenced in a study of CD8 T cells in Susac syndrome. Reverse transcription of roughly 0.5 to 1 ug RNA was carried out with random hexamers. TCRdb itself ran the immunoSEQ multiplex PCR reads through MiXCR, one entry per CDR3 protein. In the table there are approximately 190,000 distinct CDR3 sequences, almost 96% of which are singletons. Sequenced material: CD4+ T cells from PBMCs. The receptor source for this set is a human donor with Susac syndrome.

V gene TRBV9 combines with J gene TRBJ1-1; possibly TRBD1 for D (6 bases). The V gene's germline CDR1 is SGDLS and CDR2 YYNGEE. V gave up 0 bases and J gave up 5 bases, with 14 bases separating them. There are 15 residues in the CDR3. Here the CDR3 reads CASSVAAGVRTEAFF. DNA of the CDR3: TGTGCCAGCAGCGTAGCGGCAGGGGTTAGAACTGAAGCTTTCTTT.

The chain has TRBV20-1 and TRBJ1-1; D perhaps matches TRBD1 (6 bases). CDR1 is DFQATT, CDR2 SNEGSKA, per germline (reference sequence). There are 9 residues in the CDR3. Here the CDR3 reads CQTGQQAFF. In DNA, the CDR3 is TGCCAAACCGGACAGCAAGCTTTCTTT.

This clonotype came up a few times. This chain connects TRBV30 to TRBJ2-7; 10 nucleotides match TRBD1. The CDR3 is made up of 16 amino acids. CDR1 is GTSNPN and CDR2 is SVGIG in the germline V gene (reference sequence). V shed 2 bases, J shed 3 bases, and the junction held 10 bases outside the gene matches. CDR3 sequence: CAWSLTTGGYNYEQYF. Written as DNA, the CDR3 is TGTGCCTGGAGTCTAACGACAGGGGGCTACAACTACGAGCAGTACTTC. The variable domain in full, completed from reference TRBV30 and TRBJ2-7, reads SQTIHQWPATLVQPVGSPLSLECTVEGTSNPNLYWYRQAAGRGLQLLFYSVGIGQISSEVPQNLSASRPQDRQFILSSKKLLLSDSGFYLCAWSLTTGGYNYEQYFGPGTRLTVT.

The rearrangement links TRBV20-1 to TRBJ2-3; D gene unclear. The CDR3 has 13 amino acids. Germline V lookup: CDR1 DFQATT, CDR2 SNEGSKA (reference sequence). V was shortened by 3 bases and J by 7 bases, with 14 bases between the two germline ends. The CDR3 region is CSASIVLTNTQYF. The CDR3, as DNA: TGCAGTGCTAGCATAGTACTTACTAATACGCAGTATTTT.

The CDR3 here is CASSRISGANVLTF. In nucleotides, the CDR3 is TGTGCCAGTAGTAGGATCTCTGGGGCCAACGTCCTGACTTTC. The V and J genes are TRBV19 and TRBJ2-6, with no clear D. Trimming left V 4 bases short and J 0 bases short, with 4 bases between. This CDR3 comprises 14 residues. CDR1 and CDR2 (germline): LNHDA, SQIVND (reference sequence).

V usage is TRBV6-5 and J usage is TRBJ2-7; 9 bases are a match to TRBD1. The V gene end was trimmed by 0 bases and the J gene end by 4 bases; junction bases not matched to a gene: 7. Looked up from germline, CDR1 is MNHEY and CDR2 is SVGAGI. The CDR3 totals 16 residues. CDR3 DNA: TGTGCCAGCAGTTACTCCACCGGGACAGGGTTTTACGAGCAGTACTTC. Translation: CASSYSTGTGFYEQYF.

The count of this clonotype is one. The V and J genes are TRBV7-2 and TRBJ1-1; D is unresolved. The CDR3 runs 13 residues. Trimming shortened V by 1 base and J by 5 bases, and 8 bases separated the two germline ends. CDR1 is SGHTA, CDR2 FQGNSA, per germline. The CDR3 region has the DNA TGTGCCAGCAGCTTAGTTGAGGAAACTGAAGCTTTCTTT. The encoded protein is CASSLVEETEAFF.

This clonotype was seen a handful of times. V is TRBV3-1 and J is TRBJ2-3; D call uncertain. Germline V CDR1 and CDR2: LGHDT, YNNKEL (reference sequence). V dropped 0 bases and J dropped 2 bases, with 0 bases sitting between them. The CDR3 length is 12 residues. DNA for the CDR3: TGTGCCAGCAGCCAAGACACAGATACGCAGTATTTT. Its protein is CASSQDTDTQYF.

V usage is TRBV6-1 and J usage is TRBJ2-1; D may correspond to TRBD1 or TRBD2 (5 bases each). Germline V lookup: CDR1 MNHNS, CDR2 SASEGT. The CDR3 runs 15 residues. Trimming removed 7 bases from V and 0 bases from J, with 13 bases in between. For the CDR3, the DNA is TGTGCCAGCACCCGGGGCGTTGGCTCCTACAATGAGCAGTTCTTC. As protein: CASTRGVGSYNEQFF.

The rearrangement links TRBV29-1 to TRBJ1-5; D call uncertain. The CDR3 covers 12 residues. The V end was cut by 4 bases, the J end by 3 bases, with 7 bases between. Germline V gene data show CDR1 as SQVTM and CDR2 as ANQGSEA. CDR3 in DNA: TGCAGCGTTGCTAGTACCAATCAGCCCCAGCATTTT. It is translated as CSVASTNQPQHF. The entire variable domain, with the rest obtained from reference TRBV29-1 and TRBJ1-5, is as follows: SAVISQKPSRDICQRGTSLTIQCQVDSQVTMMFWYRQQPGQSLTLIATANQGSEATYESGFVIDKFPISRPNLTFSTLTVSNMSPEDSSIYLCSVASTNQPQHFGDGTRLSIL.

V and J are TRBV6-6 and TRBJ1-2, with a tentative D call TRBD1 (6 bases). V dropped 6 bases and J dropped 0 bases, with 14 bases sitting between them. The CDR3 has 15 amino acids. Per germline, CDR1 MNHNY and CDR2 SVGAGI (reference sequence). The CDR3: CASSQDRTTNYGYTF. The CDR3 region has the DNA TGTGCCAGCAGCCAAGACAGGACTACTAACTATGGCTACACCTTC.

This chain links TRBV4-2 with TRBJ2-5; the D gene is possibly TRBD2 (6 bases). The CDR3 has 14 amino acids. From germline, CDR1 is LGHNA and CDR2 YNFKEQ. The V end lost 4 bases, the J end lost 4 bases, and 13 bases lay between the germline ends. CDR3 DNA: TGTGCCAGCAGCCCTGGAGGGGCTACAGAGACCCAGTACTTC. This gives the protein CASSPGGATETQYF.

This chain links TRBV9 with TRBJ2-3; D gene ambiguous. Per the germline V gene, CDR1 is SGDLS and CDR2 is YYNGEE. V was clipped by 0 bases and J by 5 bases, with 10 bases between them. This CDR3 region has 14 residues. The CDR3 bases are TGTGCCAGCAGCGTAGTCGGGTCCCAAGATACGCAGTATTTT. Translation: CASSVVGSQDTQYF.

This chain links TRBV19 with TRBJ2-1, with 9 bases that match TRBD1. V gave up 5 bases and J gave up 5 bases; unmatched junction bases: 10. The length of the CDR3 is 16 residues. From germline, CDR1 is LNHDA and CDR2 SQIVND (reference sequence). The CDR3: CASSSFPGQGNNEQFF. The CDR3 DNA reads TGTGCCAGTAGTTCTTTCCCGGGACAGGGTAACAATGAGCAGTTCTTC. Supplemented by reference TRBV19 and TRBJ2-1, the full variable domain reads DGGITQSPKYLFRKEGQNVTLSCEQNLNHDAMYWYRQDPGQGLRLIYYSQIVNDFQKGDIAEGYSVSREKKESFPLTVTSAQKNPTAFYLCASSSFPGQGNNEQFFGPGTRLTVL.

The rearrangement joins TRBV3-1 to TRBJ2-7, with 9 nucleotides matching TRBD1. The CDR3 totals 15 residues. Per germline, CDR1 LGHDT and CDR2 YNNKEL (reference sequence). V shed 3 bases, J shed 0 bases, and the junction held 3 bases outside the gene matches. CDR3 protein: CASSQRTGVSYEQYF. Here the CDR3 DNA reads TGTGCCAGCAGCCAGCGGACAGGGGTCTCCTACGAGCAGTACTTC.

The genes are TRBV19 and TRBJ2-3; 12 bases are a match to TRBD2. The CDR3 sequence is 12 residues long. The trim removed 8 bases at V and 6 bases at J, leaving 0 bases unmatched. CDR1 is LNHDA and CDR2 is SQIVND in the germline V gene (reference sequence). CDR3 in amino acids: CASGLAGDTQYF. CDR3 DNA: TGTGCCAGTGGACTAGCGGGGGATACGCAGTATTTT.

The chain links TRBV29-1 to TRBJ2-1; no firm D call. Between the trimmed V and J ends, which lost 7 bases and 10 bases, there was a span of 26 bases. CDR3 length: 15 residues. Looked up from germline, CDR1 is SQVTM and CDR2 is ANQGSEA. The CDR3 here is CSGGISGQQYNEQFF. DNA for the CDR3: TGCAGCGGCGGCATCTCAGGCCAGCAGTATAACGAGCAGTTCTTC.

V is TRBV20-1 and J is TRBJ2-3, with D unclear. This CDR3 spans 16 amino acids. Trimming left V 5 bases short and J 0 bases short, with 18 bases between. Per the germline V gene, CDR1 is DFQATT and CDR2 is SNEGSKA (reference sequence). The CDR3 region is CSAARYRRSSTDTQYF. CDR3 in DNA: TGCAGTGCTGCCCGGTATCGGCGGTCTAGCACAGATACGCAGTATTTT.

The chain links TRBV5-1 to TRBJ2-3; TRBD2 matches 15 bases. The CDR3 contains 20 residues. Trimming cost V 3 bases and J 0 bases; bases outside gene matches: 11. CDR1 is SGHRS and CDR2 is YFSETQ in the germline V gene. Here the CDR3 reads CASSSLPGLAGGTSTDTQYF. DNA of the CDR3: TGCGCCAGCAGCTCCCTCCCGGGACTAGCGGGGGGCACTAGCACAGATACGCAGTATTTT.

The chain employs TRBV6-6 and TRBJ2-7; D is uncertain. This CDR3 is 14 amino acids long. The V and J ends lost 7 bases and 0 bases respectively, with 13 bases between them. Germline CDR1 MNHNY, CDR2 SVGAGI (reference sequence). The CDR3 DNA reads TGTGCCAGCAACCACCCCCCGATCTCCTACGAGCAGTACTTC. Translating gives CASNHPPISYEQYF.

As DNA, the CDR3 is TGTGCCGGACAACCGAGCAGGGTGGTCCATTCACCCCTCCACTTT. Encoded protein: CAGQPSRVVHSPLHF. The rearrangement joins TRBV2 to TRBJ1-6; D possibly corresponds to TRBD1 (5 bases). The CDR3 is 15 amino acids. Per the germline V gene, CDR1 is SNHLY and CDR2 is FYNNEI. V shed 11 bases and J shed 8 bases, with 22 bases lying between them.

This clonotype was observed once. The rearrangement uses TRBV18 and TRBJ1-5; D gene unclear. V was pared by 2 bases and J by 3 bases, with 11 bases between. The germline V gene encodes CDR1 KGHSH and CDR2 LQKENI. This CDR3 region has 15 residues. The chain's CDR3 is CASSPATAINQPQHF. CDR3 DNA: TGTGCCAGCTCACCAGCCACGGCGATCAATCAGCCCCAGCATTTT.

The chain uses TRBV30 and TRBJ1-2, with D maybe TRBD1 (5 bases). The germline CDR1 and CDR2 sequences are GTSNPN and SVGIG (reference sequence). V lost 0 bases and J lost 6, with 14 bases in between. This CDR3 is 14 amino acids long. The CDR3 spells CAWSVHLQEDGYTF. Written as DNA, the CDR3 is TGTGCCTGGAGTGTACACCTACAGGAGGATGGCTACACCTTC.

The chain couples TRBV5-4 to TRBJ1-2; D is uncertain. The ends were cut back, 3 bases at V and 4 bases at J, with 10 bases in the middle. Germline V CDR1 and CDR2: SGHNT, YYREEE (reference sequence). This CDR3 has 13 amino acids. CDR3 in DNA: TGTGCCAGCAGCTCCCCGCAGGTCTATGGCTACACCTTC. It specifies CASSSPQVYGYTF.

This clonotype has a single count. The chain joins TRBV3-1 to TRBJ2-7, with D unclear. This CDR3 spans 13 amino acids. V was cut by 1 base and J by 6 bases, with 10 bases left in between. Germline V lookup: CDR1 LGHDT, CDR2 YNNKEL (reference sequence). Here the CDR3 DNA reads TGTGCCAGCAGCCAAGGACCGACGCCCGAGCAGTACTTC. Encoded protein: CASSQGPTPEQYF.

This clonotype was detected once. The chain employs TRBV29-1 and TRBJ1-2; 9 positions match TRBD1. This CDR3 contains 15 residues. With V trimmed by 1 base and J by 7 bases, 10 bases remained unmatched. Per germline, CDR1 SQVTM and CDR2 ANQGSEA. In DNA, the CDR3 is TGCAGCGTTGAAGTATCTAGGGGGACAGGGCTTGGCTACACCTTC. Translated: CSVEVSRGTGLGYTF.

This chain joins TRBV12-3 or TRBV12-4 and TRBJ2-3; no clear D gene. Trimming cost V 1 base and J 0 bases, with 11 bases left between them. The CDR3 covers 16 residues. The CDR3 sequence is CASSLGLGASTDTQYF. The DNA for the CDR3 is TGTGCCAGCAGTTTAGGGCTAGGAGCGAGCACAGATACGCAGTATTTT.

The chain employs TRBV9 and TRBJ1-1; D gene ambiguous. The ends were cut back, 3 bases at V and 1 base at J, with 10 bases in the middle. The CDR3 has 14 amino acids. The germline V gene has CDR1 SGDLS and CDR2 YYNGEE. The CDR3 DNA reads TGTGCCAGCAGCGATGGAACTACGAACACTGAAGCTTTCTTT. This translates into CASSDGTTNTEAFF.

This clonotype has a single count. V is TRBV3-1 and J is TRBJ2-7; 10 bases are shared with TRBD1. This CDR3 has 15 residues. Germline-derived CDR1 and CDR2 are LGHDT and YNNKEL (reference sequence). J gave up 3 bases and V 0 bases, and 2 bases lay outside the gene matches. Here the CDR3 DNA reads TGTGCCAGCAGCCAAGACCGGACAGGGGGCTACGAGCAGTACTTC. This encodes CASSQDRTGGYEQYF.

This chain connects TRBV15 to TRBJ2-5; TRBD2 matches 8 bases. Per germline, CDR1 LNHNV and CDR2 YYDKDF (reference sequence). J was trimmed by 4 bases and V by 4 bases; bases with no gene match: 8. The CDR3 extends over 15 amino acids. CDR3 amino acids: CATSNEHREGETQYF. The CDR3 DNA reads as TGTGCCACCAGCAACGAGCATCGGGAGGGAGAGACCCAGTACTTC.